The clone carrying this T cell receptor (beta chain) has a handful of counts. The data were taken from a study of shared clonotypes between healthy human individuals. Sequencing used immunoSEQ multiplex PCR; TCRdb keeps in-frame clones, though not all of them. The repertoire includes about 2,100,000 clones, around 93% of them detected once, and around 1.7% sits in the top ten. Cells designated naive CD8 were CD45RO-negative and were positively selected for CCR7, with terminally differentiated effector memory CD45RA+ cells excluded. The CDR3 covers 15 residues. The V gene lost 2 bases and the J gene lost 4 bases, with 15 bases spanning the gap. Per the germline V gene, CDR1 is GTSNPN and CDR2 is SVGIG (reference sequence).

This sequence joins TRBV30 and TRBJ1-5, with D possibly being TRBD1 (5 bases). Source material: naive CD8+ T cells from PBMCs. This receptor was taken from a man in his late teens or twenties in good health. Some clones in this sample may be carry-over from other donors' samples. CDR3: CAWSLGSGKNQPQHF. CDR3 bases: TGTGCCTGGAGTCTCGGGTCAGGGAAAAATCAGCCCCAGCATTTT. The complete variable domain, with remaining parts taken from reference TRBV30 and TRBJ1-5, reads SQTIHQWPATLVQPVGSPLSLECTVEGTSNPNLYWYRQAAGRGLQLLFYSVGIGQISSEVPQNLSASRPQDRQFILSSKKLLLSDSGFYLCAWSLGSGKNQPQHFGDGTRLSIL.